This T cell receptor beta chain emerged from a study of identical twins. Study-wide results and limits: Less excess twin sharing appeared in beta out-of-frame sequences. The more abundant beta clonotypes in cord blood had fewer insertions, and memory repertoires did not show this. Zero-insertion analyses could be partly confounded by invariant MAIT and iNKT cells.

Template switching added a universal primer binding site, and final cDNA carried unique molecular identifiers. MiXCR, applied by TCRdb to the 5' RACE reads, yields one record per CDR3 protein. The sample carries roughly 700,000 distinct CDR3 sequences, more than 6.5% recorded once. The CDR3 sequence is 13 residues long. CDR1 and CDR2 from the germline V gene are SGHTA and FQGNSA. Trimming stripped 2 bases from V and 7 bases from J, with 8 bases between. Notes on this clonotype: Antigen specificity is unknown.

The data were also submitted as part of a second study, on yellow fever vaccine responses in identical twins.

Sequenced input: PBMCs. This TCR was sampled from a woman under 30 in good health. This sequence joins TRBV7-2 and TRBJ2-2, with no clear D. CDR3 nucleotide sequence: TGTGCCAGCAGCTTATTTCATGGCGGGGAGCTGTTTTTT. This sequence encodes CASSLFHGGELFF.